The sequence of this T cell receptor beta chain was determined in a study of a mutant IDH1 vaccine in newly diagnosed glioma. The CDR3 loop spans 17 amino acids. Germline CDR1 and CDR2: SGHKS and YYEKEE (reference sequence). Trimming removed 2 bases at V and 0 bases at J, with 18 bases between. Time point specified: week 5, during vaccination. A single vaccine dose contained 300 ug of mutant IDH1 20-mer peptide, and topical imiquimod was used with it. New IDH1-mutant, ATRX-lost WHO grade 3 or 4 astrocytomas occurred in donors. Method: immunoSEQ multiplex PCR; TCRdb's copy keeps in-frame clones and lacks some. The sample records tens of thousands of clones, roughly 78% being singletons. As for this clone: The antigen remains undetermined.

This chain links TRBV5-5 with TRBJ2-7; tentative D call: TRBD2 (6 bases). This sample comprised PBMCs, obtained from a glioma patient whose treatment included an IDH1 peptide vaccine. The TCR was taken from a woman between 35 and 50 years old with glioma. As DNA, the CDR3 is TGTGCCAGCAGCTTTGGCTCTTGGGACGGGAGCTCCTACGAGCAGTACTTC. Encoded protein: CASSFGSWDGSSYEQYF.